The 28 T cell receptor beta chains listed next were all sequenced from one sample in a study of cytomegalovirus exposure and HLA in healthy donors. This PCR relied on a set of 60 Vbeta primers and 13 Jbeta primers. TCRdb's copy holds only in-frame clones and misses some; the assay was immunoSEQ multiplex PCR. The sample lists 250,000 to 350,000 clones; about nine tenths were seen once. Specimen: PBMCs. Receptor source: a man in his forties in good health and CMV-seropositive.

The chain uses TRBV4-1 and TRBJ2-7; a weak D match, TRBD2 (6 bases). CDR3 length equals 14 residues. Looked up from germline, CDR1 is MGHRA and CDR2 is YSYEKL. With 1 base removed from V and 1 base from J, the gap between germline ends came to 8 bases. The CDR3 nucleotides read TGCGCCAGCAGCCAAGTTGGAGGGTCCTACGAGCAGTACTTC. Protein: CASSQVGGSYEQYF.

The genes are TRBV10-2 and TRBJ2-1, with 10 bases identical to TRBD2. Germline CDR1 and CDR2: WSHSY and SAAADI. The CDR3 sequence is 19 residues long. The V and J ends lost 0 bases and 3 bases, in that order; junction bases with no gene match: 11. Here the CDR3 DNA reads TGCGCCAGCAGTGAGTCGTCTGGGGCTAGCGGGAGTGTCTACAATGAGCAGTTCTTC. Encoded protein: CASSESSGASGSVYNEQFF.

The rearrangement links TRBV27 to TRBJ2-1; TRBD2 agrees at 11 bases. The V and J ends lost 8 bases and 3 bases, in that order; junction bases with no gene match: 15. The germline gives CDR1 MNHEY, CDR2 SMNVEV (reference sequence). There are 18 residues in the CDR3. DNA of the CDR3: TGTGCCAGCGACACCTCTTGGGGACTAGCGGAACGCTACAATGAGCAGTTCTTC. Amino acids: CASDTSWGLAERYNEQFF.

The chain combines TRBV18 with TRBJ2-7; D is perhaps TRBD2 (7 bases). The germline V and J ends were trimmed by 5 bases and 6 bases, with 14 bases remaining between them. The CDR3 covers 13 residues. The germline V gene encodes CDR1 KGHSH and CDR2 LQKENI. The DNA of the CDR3 is TGTGCCAGCTCAGAAACAGGGAGGGGCGAGCAGTACTTC. It is translated as CASSETGRGEQYF. The full variable domain, with the rest looked up from reference TRBV18 and TRBJ2-7, is NAGVMQNPRHLVRRRGQEARLRCSPMKGHSHVYWYRQLPEEGLKFMVYLQKENIIDESGMPKERFSAEFPKEGPSILRIQQVVRGDSAAYFCASSETGRGEQYFGPGTRLTVT.

This rearrangement joins TRBV27 to TRBJ2-1; 9 bases fit TRBD2. The J segment lost 0 bases and the V segment lost 2 bases, leaving 5 bases of the junction unmatched. The CDR3 is made up of 17 amino acids. CDR1 and CDR2 from the germline V gene are MNHEY and SMNVEV (reference sequence). Here the CDR3 DNA reads TGTGCCAGCAGTTTACGCGGGAGGGCCAGCTCCTACAATGAGCAGTTCTTC. Residues: CASSLRGRASSYNEQFF.

The chain joins TRBV28 to TRBJ2-3; 8 bases line up with TRBD1. V was clipped by 8 bases and J by 4 bases; unmatched bases: 11. The CDR3 runs 15 residues. The V gene's germline CDR1 is MDHEN and CDR2 SYDVKM. The CDR3 is CASRQPGTGSDTQYF. CDR3 DNA: TGTGCCAGCCGACAACCCGGGACAGGATCAGATACGCAGTATTTT.

This clone was picked up one time. The gene calls are TRBV6-6 and TRBJ2-7; 7 positions agree with TRBD2. CDR3 length: 12 amino acids. After removal of 7 bases from V and 3 bases from J, the junction contained 3 bases not matched to a gene. Germline CDR1 and CDR2: MNHNY and SVGAGI (reference sequence). CDR3 DNA sequence: TGTGCCAGCAAACTAGCGCACTACGAGCAGTACTTC. Translation: CASKLAHYEQYF.

The CDR3 bases are TGCAGCGTTGAAGATCTGAGAGAAAACTATGGCTACACCTTC. It is translated as CSVEDLRENYGYTF. V gene TRBV29-1 combines with J gene TRBJ1-2; D unresolved. Germline V CDR1 and CDR2: SQVTM, ANQGSEA. The CDR3 runs 14 residues. Trimming removed 0 bases from V and 2 bases from J, with 10 bases in between.

The V call is TRBV27, the J call TRBJ2-1; D is unclear. Trimming cost V 1 base and J 6 bases, with 10 bases left between them. Germline lookup yields CDR1 MNHEY and CDR2 SMNVEV (reference sequence). The CDR3 is 14 residues long. The CDR3 DNA is TGTGCCAGCAGTTTATTGGAGCTAGTCAATGAGCAGTTCTTC. Its translation is CASSLLELVNEQFF.

The chain links TRBV5-1 to TRBJ2-3, with 10 nucleotides matching TRBD2. The CDR3 covers 17 residues. Trimming took 3 bases from V and 0 from J; bases not matched to a gene: 7. Germline V gene lookup returns CDR1 SGHRS and CDR2 YFSETQ. The CDR3 sequence: CASSSDLSGGSTDTQYF. CDR3 DNA: TGCGCCAGCAGCTCAGACCTTAGCGGGGGGAGCACAGATACGCAGTATTTT.

The table lists this clone with a count of one. The V and J genes are TRBV14 and TRBJ2-1, with TRBD1 as a possible D gene (5 bases). The length of the CDR3 is 14 residues. Germline V lookup: CDR1 SGHDN, CDR2 FVKESK. The V end was cut by 2 bases, the J end by 5 bases, with 10 bases between. CDR3: CASSQILGDNEQFF. CDR3 DNA sequence: TGTGCCAGCAGCCAAATCCTAGGGGACAATGAGCAGTTCTTC.

V gene TRBV28 combines with J gene TRBJ2-7, with D hard to call. Trimming removed 3 bases at V and 0 bases at J, with 9 bases between. Germline loops: CDR1 MDHEN, CDR2 SYDVKM. This CDR3 spans 14 amino acids. The CDR3 is CASSLVQDSYEQYF. The CDR3 bases are TGTGCCAGCAGTTTGGTTCAGGACTCCTACGAGCAGTACTTC.

This chain uses TRBV19 with TRBJ2-1; 13 positions agree with TRBD2. The CDR3 contains 15 residues. V shed 3 bases and J 5 bases; nucleotides not matched to a gene: 1. From germline, CDR1 is LNHDA and CDR2 SQIVND (reference sequence). This chain's CDR3 is CASSITSGRDNEQFF. CDR3 coding DNA: TGTGCCAGTAGTATTACTAGCGGGAGGGACAATGAGCAGTTCTTC.

This clone showed up just once. This chain links TRBV7-8 with TRBJ2-3, with 16 nucleotides matching TRBD2. The junction had 13 bases not matched to a gene; V was cut back by 2 bases and J by 14 bases. CDR1 and CDR2 from the germline V gene are SGHVS and FQNEAQ. CDR3 length: 17 amino acids. The CDR3 region has the DNA TGTGCCAGCAGCTTAATCCCCGGGACTAGCGGGAGGGCCCAACGGTATTTT. Residues: CASSLIPGTSGRAQRYF.

The V gene is TRBV2, the J gene TRBJ2-1, with 9 nucleotides matching TRBD2. V dropped 7 bases and J dropped 4; count of bases not matched to a gene: 5. CDR1 is SNHLY, CDR2 FYNNEI, per germline. The CDR3 totals 14 residues. CDR3 sequence reads: CASNGLAMYNEQFF. The DNA of the CDR3 is TGTGCCAGCAATGGACTAGCGATGTACAATGAGCAGTTCTTC. Full variable domain (remainder filled in from reference TRBV2 and TRBJ2-1): EPEVTQTPSHQVTQMGQEVILRCVPISNHLYFYWYRQILGQKVEFLVSFYNNEISEKSEIFDDQFSVERPDGSNFTLKIRSTKLEDSAMYFCASNGLAMYNEQFFGPGTRLTVL.

The chain uses TRBV4-2 and TRBJ1-4, with 8 bases lining up with TRBD1. The V and J ends lost 3 bases and 6 bases, in that order; junction bases with no gene match: 9. Germline V lookup: CDR1 LGHNA, CDR2 YNFKEQ. The CDR3 sequence is 16 residues long. The CDR3 sequence is CASSQGQGAGDEKLFF. For the CDR3, the DNA is TGTGCCAGCAGCCAGGGGCAGGGGGCTGGGGATGAAAAACTGTTTTTT.

The V call is TRBV7-8, the J call TRBJ2-3; D possibly corresponds to TRBD2 (6 bases). The CDR3 has 16 amino acids. Germline CDR1 SGHVS, CDR2 FQNEAQ. V lost 0 bases, J lost 4 bases, and 14 bases lay in between. This CDR3 is CASSLAATRPSDTQYF. CDR3 sequence (DNA): TGTGCCAGCAGCTTAGCTGCGACTAGGCCCTCAGATACGCAGTATTTT.

The rearrangement uses TRBV11-2 and TRBJ2-7; D might be TRBD2 (5 bases). Trimming shortened V by 2 bases and J by 5 bases, and 16 bases separated the two germline ends. Germline V CDR1 and CDR2: SGHAT, FQNNGV. The CDR3 has 15 residues. CDR3: CASSLLTLEVHEQYF. The DNA of the CDR3 is TGTGCCAGCAGCTTATTGACTCTGGAGGTCCACGAGCAGTACTTC.

J is TRBJ2-1 and V is TRBV7-9; 7 positions match TRBD1. Germline V gene data show CDR1 as SEHNR and CDR2 as FQNEAQ (reference sequence). The CDR3 has 16 residues. V shed 5 bases, J shed 5 bases, and the junction held 12 bases outside the gene matches. The CDR3 sequence is CASSLPPGQIDNEQFF. In DNA form, the CDR3 reads TGTGCCAGCAGCCTACCTCCGGGACAGATAGACAATGAGCAGTTCTTC.

The chain combines TRBV18 with TRBJ2-5, with D perhaps TRBD1 (5 bases). Deletions cut 2 bases from V and 4 bases from J, with 14 bases between. Germline V CDR1 and CDR2: KGHSH, LQKENI. This CDR3 comprises 15 residues. CDR3 in amino acids: CASSPRRGWTETQYF. The CDR3 nucleotides are TGTGCCAGCTCACCAAGAAGGGGATGGACAGAGACCCAGTACTTC.

The chain is built from TRBV7-6 and TRBJ2-2; D is possibly TRBD1 (5 bases). V was cut by 5 bases and J by 1 base, with 11 bases left in between. Germline CDR1 reads SGHVS; CDR2 reads FNYEAQ. This CDR3 comprises 15 residues. CDR3 in DNA: TGTGCCAGCAGCCCTTCGACAGAGAACACCGGGGAGCTGTTTTTT. Translated, it gives CASSPSTENTGELFF. Full variable domain (missing parts from reference TRBV7-6 and TRBJ2-2): GAGVSQSPRYKVTKRGQDVALRCDPISGHVSLYWYRQALGQGPEFLTYFNYEAQQDKSGLPNDRFSAERPEGSISTLTIQRTEQRDSAMYRCASSPSTENTGELFFGEGSRLTVL.

The chain carries TRBV7-2 and TRBJ2-7; 7 nucleotides align to TRBD1. The CDR3 runs 15 residues. The germline V gene has CDR1 SGHTA and CDR2 FQGNSA. With V trimmed by 1 base and J by 4 bases, 7 bases remained unmatched. CDR3 coding DNA: TGTGCCAGCAGCTTAGAAACAGGGGTGGGTTACGAGCAGTACTTC. Its translation is CASSLETGVGYEQYF.

The gene calls are TRBV14 and TRBJ1-2; TRBD1 is a possible D gene (6 bases). V lost 3 bases and J 5 bases, leaving 13 bases between the germline ends. In germline, CDR1 is SGHDN, CDR2 FVKESK. The CDR3 is 14 amino acids. The CDR3 coding sequence is TGTGCCAGCAGCCACGGCAGGACAGCTTATGGCTACACCTTC. Translation: CASSHGRTAYGYTF.

This chain joins TRBV19 and TRBJ1-1; a weak D match, TRBD1 (5 bases). The CDR3 consists of 13 residues. The V and J ends lost 5 bases and 5 bases respectively, with 12 bases between them. Germline V gene lookup returns CDR1 LNHDA and CDR2 SQIVND (reference sequence). The CDR3: CASSSWTQTEAFF. In DNA form, the CDR3 reads TGTGCCAGTAGTTCCTGGACACAGACTGAAGCTTTCTTT.

V and J are TRBV9 and TRBJ2-6; 10 positions match TRBD1. The V and J ends lost 4 bases and 4 bases, in that order; junction bases with no gene match: 17. The CDR3 is 20 amino acids. Germline CDR1 SGDLS, CDR2 YYNGEE. The CDR3 DNA is TGTGCCAGCAGCCCCCTTTCCCGGGACAGGGGCCAAGAGGGGGCCAACGTCCTGACTTTC. It encodes CASSPLSRDRGQEGANVLTF.

The V gene is TRBV5-5, the J gene TRBJ2-5; 11 nucleotides line up with TRBD2. The last part of the DNA fits TRBJ2-7 better; the J call may be wrong. The CDR3 is 15 residues long. The germline gives CDR1 SGHKS, CDR2 YYEKEE (reference sequence). The CDR3 DNA sequence: TGTGCCAGCAGCTTGGGACTAGCGGGACTCTACGAGCAGTACTTC. This translates into CASSLGLAGLYEQYF.

The V gene is TRBV27, the J gene TRBJ2-7, with TRBD2 as a possible D gene (6 bases). V was cut by 5 bases and J by 0 bases, with 17 bases left in between. This CDR3 comprises 16 residues. CDR1 and CDR2 (germline): MNHEY, SMNVEV (reference sequence). The CDR3 DNA is TGTGCCAGCAGTCCCCCCCGGAGGGGTAGCTCCTACGAGCAGTACTTC. It translates to CASSPPRRGSSYEQYF.

The count of this clone is one. The rearrangement uses TRBV28 and TRBJ2-3; perhaps TRBD1 as D (5 bases). This CDR3 has 17 amino acids. V shed 8 bases and J shed 2 bases, with 23 bases lying between them. Germline lookup yields CDR1 MDHEN and CDR2 SYDVKM. In nucleotides, the CDR3 is TGTGCCAGCGGGCAACAAGGGGCTAGTCGTTCCACAGATACGCAGTATTTT. Its translation: CASGQQGASRSTDTQYF.